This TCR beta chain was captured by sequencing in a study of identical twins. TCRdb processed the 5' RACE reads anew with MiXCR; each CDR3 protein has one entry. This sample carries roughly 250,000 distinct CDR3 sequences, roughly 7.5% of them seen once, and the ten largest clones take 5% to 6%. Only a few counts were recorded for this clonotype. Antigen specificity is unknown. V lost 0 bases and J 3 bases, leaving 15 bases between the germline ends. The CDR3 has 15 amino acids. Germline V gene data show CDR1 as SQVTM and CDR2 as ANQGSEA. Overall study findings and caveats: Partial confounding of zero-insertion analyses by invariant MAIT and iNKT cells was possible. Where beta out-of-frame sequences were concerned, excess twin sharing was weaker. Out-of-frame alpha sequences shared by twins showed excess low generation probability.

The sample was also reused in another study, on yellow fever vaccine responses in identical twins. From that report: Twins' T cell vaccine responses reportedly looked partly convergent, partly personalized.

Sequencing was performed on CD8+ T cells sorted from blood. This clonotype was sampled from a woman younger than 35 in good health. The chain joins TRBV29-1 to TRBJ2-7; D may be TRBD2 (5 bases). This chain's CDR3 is CSVEDVGGELYEQYF. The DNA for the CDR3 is TGCAGCGTTGAAGATGTTGGTGGGGAGCTCTACGAGCAGTACTTC.